This TCR beta chain was retrieved from a study of human T cells and chemical hapten exposure. As for the study in general: Predominantly women, the patients had alopecia areata, totalis or universalis.

In the library, unique molecular identifiers were attached to individual cDNA molecules. TCRdb fed the RACE reads into MiXCR, producing one record per CDR3 protein. This table has more than 75,000 distinct CDR3 sequences, 9.3% appearing once. Time point in this sample: patch test 2, 6 weeks after DPC sensitization. Stated treatment: therapeutic diphenylcyclopropenone sensitization with weekly scalp DPC. At patch-test visits, sampling came before the patch test. CDR3 length: 15 amino acids. Germline lookup yields CDR1 GTSNPN and CDR2 SVGIG (reference sequence). Trimming removed 0 bases from V and 3 bases from J, with 14 bases in between.

The TCR sequence derives from a woman aged 40 to 55 with alopecia areata. Some clones in this sample may be carry-over from other donors' samples. This sequence joins TRBV30 and TRBJ1-1; D is unresolved. Sample: whole blood, taken in connection with sensitization to the hapten diphenylcyclopropenone (DPC). In DNA form, the CDR3 reads TGTGCCTGGAGTGTACCCCCGCCGGGTTACACTGAAGCTTTCTTT. Encoded protein: CAWSVPPPGYTEAFF.